The rows below give T cell receptor beta chains drawn from one sample of a study of blood T cell repertoires in COVID-19. Measured with immunoSEQ multiplex PCR; TCRdb has only the in-frame clones, and not every one. The top ten clones hold 4.6% of a sample with just over 150,000 clones, 85% to 95% of them seen once. Material: peripheral blood. The receptors originated from a woman between 50 and 59 years old with acute or convalescent COVID-19. The conserved cysteine and the conserved F or W are not part of the CDR3 here. Fields, in order: V gene, J gene, CDR3 protein.

TRBV2	TRBJ1-5	ASSGGTGLSNQPQH
TRBV25-1	TRBJ2-7	ASSDPSTGTYEQY
TRBV27	TRBJ2-3	ASSLFGGGGRTDTQY
TRBV12-3/TRBV12-4	TRBJ1-2	ASSRSGQRYT
TRBV27	TRBJ1-4	AILRGGGTPNEKLF
TRBV18	TRBJ1-1	ASSTGYRAGRAF
TRBV9	TRBJ1-4	ASSVTPNRGHEKLF
TRBV4-1	TRBJ2-7	ASSQEGGFEQY
TRBV9	TRBJ2-5	ASSVGGGWGLAGETQY
TRBV6-5	TRBJ1-2	ACAVQNYGYT
TRBV5-4	TRBJ2-3	ASSFGLASDTQY
TRBV5-8	TRBJ1-2	ASSSPGTVLYYGYT
TRBV11-3	TRBJ1-5	ASTYNVDRDNQPQH
TRBV24-1	TRBJ1-5	ATSWGGAGNQPQH
TRBV28	TRBJ1-2	ASSLANGQSYGYT
TRBV9	TRBJ1-3	ASNDRDSGNTIY
TRBV14	TRBJ2-2	ASRRGIGELF
TRBV12-3/TRBV12-4	TRBJ1-2	ASSAGTDVDT
TRBV7-2	TRBJ2-3	ASSLERGSDTQY
TRBV28	TRBJ2-1	ASSLRVSGGYNEQF
TRBV6-5	TRBJ2-1	ASSLTSGNEQF
TRBV28	TRBJ1-3	ASSPPSRSGNTIY
TRBV19	TRBJ1-1	ASSINRPLNRNTEAF
TRBV28	TRBJ2-1	ASYREGQGSYNEQF
TRBV5-1	TRBJ2-2	ASREQGMNTGELF
TRBV3-1/TRBV3-2	TRBJ2-5	ASSQRQIQETQY
TRBV6-5	TRBJ1-2	ASSYRGSNYGYT
TRBV28	TRBJ1-5	ASSSSGTVLVPQH
TRBV18	TRBJ2-2	ASSPGGTGELF
TRBV2	TRBJ2-3	ASSDQVGGLRGSQDTQY
TRBV25-1	TRBJ2-4	ASSDLNSPTKNIQY
TRBV6-5	TRBJ1-1	ASSRDRASEAF
TRBV7-9	TRBJ2-3	ASSLVLSTDTQY
TRBV29-1	TRBJ2-2	SAMTAGTNTGELF
TRBV18	TRBJ1-1	ASSPTENTEAF
TRBV19	TRBJ2-1	ASSPSGSAPHEQF
TRBV18	TRBJ2-5	ASSPTTGVQETQY
TRBV29-1	TRBJ1-1	SGRTGTGGTEAF
TRBV2	TRBJ2-1	ASSVYRTRNEQF
TRBV2	TRBJ1-5	ASSDPGQGLNQPQH
TRBV24-1	TRBJ1-1	ATSDTGSGNTEAF
TRBV10-3	TRBJ1-2	AISTGSDYGYT
TRBV30	TRBJ2-7	AWAAGTYEQY
TRBV28	TRBJ1-3	ASSLSGDRNTIY
TRBV30	TRBJ2-7	AWIPSGATYEQY
TRBV7-3	TRBJ2-1	ASSSGTGSNEQF
TRBV10-3	TRBJ2-7	AISESTAYEQY
TRBV30	TRBJ2-1	AHFGRTSSYNEQF